Presented here are 24 T cell receptor beta chains from one specimen sequenced in a study of blood T cells in healthy people across ages. A second PCR of 7 to 11 cycles used a sample-barcoded 5' primer and a J-beta primer mix. TCRdb itself ran the 5' RACE reads through MiXCR, one entry per CDR3 protein. The profile shows around 690,000 distinct CDR3 sequences, roughly 50% of them singletons. The sequenced sample consisted of blood. Receptors originate from a man aged 60 to 75 in good health.

J is TRBJ2-1 and V is TRBV12-3 or TRBV12-4, with 7 nucleotides matching TRBD1. The V gene end was trimmed by 6 bases and the J gene end by 4 bases; junction bases not matched to a gene: 6. The CDR3 spans 14 residues. In DNA, the CDR3 is TGTGCCAGCAGCCTGGGACAGATTTACAATGAGCAGTTCTTC. This encodes CASSLGQIYNEQFF.

V and J are TRBV6-1 and TRBJ2-5, with D tentatively TRBD1 (6 bases). V was clipped by 0 bases and J by 9 bases, with 14 bases between them. From germline, CDR1 is MNHNS and CDR2 SASEGT. The CDR3 is 14 residues long. The CDR3 reads CASSEARTSGAQYF. CDR3 DNA sequence: TGTGCCAGCAGTGAAGCGAGGACTTCAGGGGCCCAGTACTTC.

This clonotype was seen more than once but under ten times. The chain recombines TRBV5-6 with TRBJ2-7, with 13 bases lining up with TRBD2. Judging by the DNA end, TRBJ2-5 fits better; the J call may be wrong. Germline V lookup: CDR1 SGHDT, CDR2 YYEEEE. The CDR3 has 16 residues. This CDR3 reads CASSIPGLAGWKTQYF. The CDR3 bases are TGTGCCAGCAGCATCCCGGGACTAGCGGGGTGGAAGACCCAGTACTTC.

The gene calls are TRBV6-1 and TRBJ2-5, with unresolved D. Between the trimmed V and J ends, which lost 1 base and 5 bases, there was a span of 8 bases. This CDR3 is built from 13 residues. Germline-derived CDR1 and CDR2 are MNHNS and SASEGT. The CDR3 DNA follows: TGTGCCAGCAGTGAAGGGTCCCTGGAGACCCAGTACTTC. Its translation is CASSEGSLETQYF.

This sequence joins TRBV20-1 and TRBJ2-5; 8 nucleotides agree with TRBD2. The CDR3 loop spans 15 amino acids. From germline, CDR1 is DFQATT and CDR2 SNEGSKA (reference sequence). V gave up 0 bases and J gave up 4 bases; unmatched junction bases: 7. As DNA, the CDR3 is TGCAGTGCTAGAGATGGAGCGGGGGCCCCAGAGACCCAGTACTTC. Its translation is CSARDGAGAPETQYF.

The genes are TRBV6-1 and TRBJ2-4, with D unresolved. Germline-derived CDR1 and CDR2 are MNHNS and SASEGT. This CDR3 has 11 residues. V was shortened by 4 bases and J by 4 bases, with 2 bases between the two germline ends. For the CDR3, the DNA is TGTGCCAGCAGTGGTAAAAACATTCAGTACTTC. This gives the protein CASSGKNIQYF.

V and J are TRBV14 and TRBJ2-4; possible D gene TRBD2, 5 bases. In germline, CDR1 is SGHDN, CDR2 FVKESK. This CDR3 contains 15 residues. V dropped 1 base and J dropped 7 bases, with 14 bases sitting between them. In nucleotides, the CDR3 is TGTGCCAGCAGCCAAGTGTCGGGGTTGATTAACATTCAGTACTTC. Protein product: CASSQVSGLINIQYF.

The V and J genes are TRBV20-1 and TRBJ2-3; D gene unclear. The germline CDR1 and CDR2 sequences are DFQATT and SNEGSKA (reference sequence). The CDR3 has 12 amino acids. Trimming took off 5 bases at V and 3 bases at J, with 9 bases between the two ends. This CDR3 reads CSAPPYTDTQYF. CDR3 in DNA: TGCAGTGCTCCCCCCTATACAGATACGCAGTATTTT.

The chain uses TRBV25-1 and TRBJ2-1; D is perhaps TRBD1 (5 bases). The CDR3 loop spans 14 amino acids. With 5 bases removed from V and 5 bases from J, the gap between germline ends came to 13 bases. Germline V gene lookup returns CDR1 MGHDK and CDR2 SYGVNS. This CDR3 is CASSRPGQNNEQFF. The CDR3 DNA reads as TGTGCCAGCAGTCGTCCAGGGCAAAACAATGAGCAGTTCTTC.

The chain couples TRBV6-2 or TRBV6-3 to TRBJ2-2; 7 nucleotides align to TRBD1. Germline V gene data show CDR1 as MNHEY and CDR2 as SVGEGT. V trimming: 6 bases; J trimming: 0 bases; junction bases outside the gene matches: 1. The CDR3 consists of 14 residues. The CDR3 sequence is CASRTGSNTGELFF. The CDR3 bases are TGTGCCAGCAGGACAGGGTCGAACACCGGGGAGCTGTTTTTT.

This clonotype showed up just a few times. Relative to the germline gene, one junction end is altered; a read error may explain this. The chain joins TRBV10-3 to TRBJ2-5, with D unresolved. The length of the CDR3 is 11 residues. The germline V gene has CDR1 ENHRY and CDR2 SYGVKD. Written as DNA, the CDR3 is TGTGCCATCCGTGAGACCGAGACCCAGTACTTC. It encodes CAIRETETQYF.

Many counts were recorded for this clonotype. V and J are TRBV28 and TRBJ2-5; D unresolved. Germline values: CDR1 MDHEN, CDR2 SYDVKM. The CDR3 contains 12 residues. Trimming pared 6 bases from V and 5 bases from J, leaving 10 bases between. CDR3 nucleotides: TGTGCCAGCAGCTTACGACGGGAGACCCAGTACTTC. Translating it yields CASSLRRETQYF.

In this sample, this clonotype turned up many times. The V call is TRBV6-5, the J call TRBJ1-1; D not certain. CDR3 length: 11 amino acids. V lost 7 bases to trimming and J lost 6 bases, with 9 bases between them. Germline assignment: CDR1 MNHEY and CDR2 SVGAGI. The CDR3: CASNSGSEAFF. The CDR3 nucleotides are TGTGCCAGCAATTCGGGATCTGAAGCTTTCTTT.

The chain carries TRBV5-1 and TRBJ2-3, with TRBD2 identical over 10 bases. CDR3 length equals 16 residues. The germline V gene has CDR1 SGHRS and CDR2 YFSETQ. Germline trimming cut 3 bases from V and 5 bases from J; bases unmatched to any gene: 9. CDR3 sequence (DNA): TGCGCCAGCAGCTACCCCCCAGCGGGGGGGGGAGATACGCAGTATTTT. Its protein product is CASSYPPAGGGDTQYF.

The rearrangement joins TRBV21-1 to TRBJ2-4; TRBD1 is the table's D call and was not checked against the DNA. The DNA matches TRBJ2-7 better at its end, which makes the J call doubtful. TRBV21-1 is tagged as a pseudogene. There are 16 residues in the CDR3. The CDR3 protein is CASSKEGSGNRGEQYF. In nucleotides, the CDR3 is TGTGCCAGCAGCAAAGAGGGGTCGGGAAATCGAGGCGAGCAGTACTTC.

The chain combines TRBV5-6 with TRBJ2-5; no firm D call. Trimming removed 2 bases at V and 5 bases at J, with 10 bases between. The CDR3 loop spans 13 amino acids. Germline loops: CDR1 SGHDT, CDR2 YYEEEE. The CDR3 loop is CASSFWIGETQYF. The CDR3, as DNA: TGTGCCAGCAGCTTCTGGATTGGGGAGACCCAGTACTTC.

The gene calls are TRBV13 and TRBJ1-2; 7 bases map to TRBD1. The germline V gene has CDR1 PRHDT and CDR2 FYEKMQ (reference sequence). The J segment lost 5 bases and the V segment lost 5 bases, leaving 14 bases of the junction unmatched. The CDR3 length is 16 residues. The CDR3 nucleotides read TGTGCCAGCAGCGAGGGGGCCGGACGCCCGGGATATGGCTACACCTTC. This sequence encodes CASSEGAGRPGYGYTF. Full variable domain (missing parts from reference TRBV13 and TRBJ1-2): AAGVIQSPRHLIKEKRETATLKCYPIPRHDTVYWYQQGPGQDPQFLISFYEKMQSDKGSIPDRFSAQQFSDYHSELNMSSLELGDSALYFCASSEGAGRPGYGYTFGSGTRLTVV.

This sequence joins TRBV3-1 and TRBJ2-2, with 8 bases identical to TRBD1. The CDR3 extends over 17 amino acids. V trimming: 1 base; J trimming: 5 bases; junction bases outside the gene matches: 9. Germline loops: CDR1 LGHDT, CDR2 YNNKEL (reference sequence). The DNA for the CDR3 is TGTGCCAGCAGCCAAGTCTCGCAGGGGGCGCCAACCGGGGAGCTGTTTTTT. It translates to CASSQVSQGAPTGELFF.

The rearrangement links TRBV10-2 to TRBJ2-1; TRBD2 matches at 9 bases. This CDR3 contains 15 residues. Germline V gene lookup returns CDR1 WSHSY and CDR2 SAAADI. The V gene end was trimmed by 5 bases and the J gene end by 9 bases; junction bases not matched to a gene: 11. The CDR3 is CASSPEGSGGSEQFF. CDR3 bases: TGCGCCAGCAGTCCTGAGGGTAGCGGGGGCTCTGAGCAGTTCTTC.

This chain uses TRBV6-4 with TRBJ2-1, with 7 bases that match TRBD2. CDR3 size: 13 residues. From germline, CDR1 is MRHNA and CDR2 SNTAGT. J was trimmed by 7 bases and V by 3 bases; bases with no gene match: 3. CDR3 DNA sequence: TGTGCCAGCAGTGATCGAGCGGGGAATGAGCAGTTCTTC. This encodes CASSDRAGNEQFF.

This chain joins TRBV20-1 and TRBJ2-7; D might be TRBD2 (7 bases). The CDR3 loop spans 14 amino acids. V was cut by 3 bases and J by 3 bases, with 15 bases left in between. The germline V gene encodes CDR1 DFQATT and CDR2 SNEGSKA (reference sequence). The CDR3 loop is CSASAGDIYYEQYF. In nucleotides, the CDR3 is TGCAGTGCTAGTGCGGGGGACATTTACTACGAGCAGTACTTC.

This clonotype was counted a few times. CDR3 amino acids: CASRPDRDWGAQYF. Written as DNA, the CDR3 is TGTGCCAGCAGACCGGACAGGGACTGGGGGGCCCAGTACTTC. V usage is TRBV2 and J usage is TRBJ2-5; 8 bases are a match to TRBD1. Losses at the gene ends were 6 bases for V and 9 bases for J; bases not matched to a gene: 12. The germline CDR1 and CDR2 sequences are SNHLY and FYNNEI. CDR3 length: 14 amino acids.

This chain links TRBV2 with TRBJ2-5; either TRBD1 or TRBD2 may fit D (5 bases each). The CDR3 consists of 14 residues. Per the germline V gene, CDR1 is SNHLY and CDR2 is FYNNEI. The germline V and J ends were trimmed by 6 bases and 2 bases, with 13 bases remaining between them. In nucleotides, the CDR3 is TGTGCCAGCAGCCCGGGACGAGCTCAAGAGACCCAGTACTTC. Its translation: CASSPGRAQETQYF.

As to this clonotype: The junction and the germline gene differ at one end; a read error may be behind it. The rearrangement links TRBV15 to TRBJ2-7, with D tentatively TRBD1 (5 bases). Germline CDR1 LNHNV, CDR2 YYDKDF (reference sequence). This CDR3 comprises 14 residues. The CDR3 nucleotides are TGTGCCGCCAGCAGAGATCGGACAAGCTACGAGCAGTACTTC. Protein sequence: CAASRDRTSYEQYF.